This entry describes one T cell receptor beta chain. Its antigen is unknown. These data belong to a study of T cell responses to AZD1222 COVID-19 vaccine. Study findings and constraints: Spike-specific TCRs gained breadth and depth after people received two AZD1222 doses. In a largely white British group with more females than males, clonal diversity was possibly underestimated. Regions 160-218 and 743-854 held dominance among vaccine-associated CD4 TCRs, which spanned spike. Unmutated variant regions are reportedly the target of nearly half of TCRs that are spike-specific.

Sequencing used immunoSEQ multiplex PCR; TCRdb keeps in-frame clones, though not all of them. The repertoire has about 63,000 clones, 65% to 90% of them found once; the top ten carry approximately 18%. Trimming at V came to 5 bases and at J to 5 bases, leaving 6 bases not matched to a gene. The CDR3 runs to 14 residues. Per the germline V gene, CDR1 is SGHVS and CDR2 is FQNEAQ. This sample comprised peripheral blood, obtained on day 0 of AZD1222 vaccination. The sequence was collected from an adult in good health. The J gene is TRBJ1-5, the V gene TRBV7-8; 7 bases match TRBD1. The CDR3 sequence: CASSPNRGDQPQHF. The CDR3 DNA reads TGTGCCAGCAGCCCTAACAGGGGAGATCAGCCCCAGCATTTT. Full variable domain (missing parts from reference TRBV7-8 and TRBJ1-5): GAGVSQSPRYKVAKRGQDVALRCDPISGHVSLFWYQQALGQGPEFLTYFQNEAQLDKSGLPSDRFFAERPEGSVSTLKIQRTQQEDSAVYLCASSPNRGDQPQHFGDGTRLSIL.